The rows below give T cell receptor beta chains drawn from one sample of a study of OX40 agonist ivuxolimab in advanced cancers. Sequenced by immunoSEQ multiplex PCR; TCRdb stores in-frame clones only, minus some. The data show 70,000 to 85,000 clones, over 80% seen once. The sample was CD4+ or CD8+ T cells sorted from blood, taken in a trial of the OX40 agonist ivuxolimab. These receptors came from an adult with an advanced solid tumor such as melanoma, head and neck, liver or kidney cancer. Each CDR3 is given with its conserved first and last residue. D genes are given only for firm matches. The size entry is marked missing in some rows and otherwise reads once, few, many or a size class.

CDR3 protein | CDR3 DNA | V gene | clone size | D gene | CDR3 length | J gene
CASGGGQETQYF | TGTGCCAGTGGTGGGGGGCAAGAGACCCAGTACTTC | TRBV5-4 | . | . | 12 | TRBJ2-5
CASSLMSGGTREEQFF | TGTGCCAGCAGTTTAATGAGCGGGGGGACCCGGGAAGAGCAGTTCTTC | TRBV28 | . | TRBD2 | 16 | TRBJ2-1
CASSPTPGNTGELFF | TGTGCCAGCAGCCCCACGCCCGGAAACACCGGGGAGCTGTTTTTT | TRBV7-2 | . | . | 15 | TRBJ2-2
CATSRVGGGQPQHF | TGTGCCACCAGCAGAGTGGGCGGCGGACAGCCCCAGCATTTT | TRBV15 | . | . | 14 | TRBJ1-5
CASSSRATPATGHEQYF | TGTGCCAGCAGTTCAAGAGCAACGCCGGCAACCGGTCACGAGCAGTACTTC | TRBV7-6 | many | . | 17 | TRBJ2-7
CASSIGGAERSYEQYF | TGTGCCAGTAGTATAGGAGGGGCAGAGAGATCCTACGAGCAGTACTTC | TRBV19 | once | . | 16 | TRBJ2-7
CAWSHIYEQYF | TGTGCCTGGAGTCATATCTACGAGCAGTACTTC | TRBV30 | . | . | 11 | TRBJ2-7
CASSRDRGGNQPQHF | TGTGCCAGCAGTCGGGACAGGGGAGGGAATCAGCCCCAGCATTTT | TRBV6-6 | once | TRBD1 | 15 | TRBJ1-5
CASSDSLTHTQYF | TGTGCCAGCAGCGACAGCCTCACTCATACGCAGTATTTT | TRBV4-2 | . | . | 13 | TRBJ2-3
CASSLTDPGTGELFF | TGTGCCAGCAGCTTGACCGACCCGGGCACCGGGGAGCTGTTTTTT | TRBV7-3 | few | . | 15 | TRBJ2-2
CASCPTSDSYNEQFF | TGTGCCAGCTGCCCCACTAGCGACTCCTACAATGAGCAGTTCTTC | TRBV28 | . | TRBD2 | 15 | TRBJ2-1
CASIHESSSYNEQFF | TGTGCCAGCATCCACGAGTCTAGCTCTTACAATGAGCAGTTCTTC | TRBV6-6 | . | . | 15 | TRBJ2-1
CASSDRANEKLFF | TGTGCCAGCTCGGACAGGGCGAATGAAAAACTGTTTTTT | TRBV27 | . | TRBD1 | 13 | TRBJ1-4
CASPTGRGGEAFF | TGTGCCAGCCCGACTGGGCGGGGGGGGGAAGCTTTCTTT | TRBV2 | . | . | 13 | TRBJ1-1
CASSRGLAGVSYEQYF | TGTGCCAGCAGCCGCGGACTAGCGGGAGTTAGTTACGAGCAGTACTTC | TRBV5-4 | . | TRBD2 | 16 | TRBJ2-7
CASSELLAGEQYF | TGTGCCAGCAGTGAACTCCTCGCGGGTGAGCAGTACTTC | TRBV2 | . | . | 13 | TRBJ2-5
CASRIAGRIPNTEAFF | TGTGCCAGCAGAATCGCTGGACGGATACCGAACACTGAAGCTTTCTTT | TRBV27 | . | . | 16 | TRBJ1-1
CSVEWTSGRGSYNEQFF | TGCAGCGTTGAGTGGACTAGCGGGAGGGGATCCTACAATGAGCAGTTCTTC | TRBV29-1 | . | TRBD2 | 17 | TRBJ2-1
CASSPISASYNEQFF | TGTGCCAGCAGCCCCATCTCTGCCTCCTACAATGAGCAGTTCTTC | TRBV7-9 | . | . | 15 | TRBJ2-1
CASSRADSYEQYF | TGTGCCAGCAGCCGAGCGGACAGCTACGAGCAGTACTTC | TRBV7-2 | . | . | 13 | TRBJ2-7
CASRMGTGGGNTIYF | TGTGCCAGCAGGATGGGGACAGGCGGTGGAAACACCATATATTTT | TRBV7-8 | few | TRBD1 | 15 | TRBJ1-3
CASRRGLAGNQGELFF | TGTGCCAGCAGGAGAGGACTAGCGGGAAACCAAGGGGAGCTGTTTTTT | TRBV19 | few | TRBD2 | 16 | TRBJ2-2
CASSLWVRARAGAEAFF | TGTGCCAGCAGTTTATGGGTCAGGGCCCGGGCCGGAGCTGAAGCTTTCTTT | TRBV28 | . | . | 17 | TRBJ1-1
CASSRQGAPNEKLFF | TGTGCCAGCAGCCGACAGGGGGCACCCAATGAAAAACTGTTTTTT | TRBV7-2 | once | TRBD1 | 15 | TRBJ1-4
CASSLAYEQYF | TGCGCCAGCAGCCTCGCTTACGAGCAGTACTTC | TRBV5-1 | . | . | 11 | TRBJ2-7
CASSPTAHTEAFF | TGTGCCAGCAGCCCTACTGCGCACACTGAAGCTTTCTTT | TRBV27 | few | . | 13 | TRBJ1-1
CASSTSTGLRETQYF | TGTGCCAGCAGCACTTCGACAGGACTCAGAGAGACCCAGTACTTC | TRBV11-2 | . | . | 15 | TRBJ2-5
CASSLPALLPHEQFF | TGTGCCAGCAGTTTGCCCGCTCTTCTCCCCCATGAGCAGTTCTTC | TRBV27 | . | . | 15 | TRBJ2-1
CASSLTGGPGNTIYF | TGTGCCAGCAGTTTAACAGGGGGCCCTGGAAACACCATATATTTT | TRBV6-6 | once | TRBD1 | 15 | TRBJ1-3
CASSLSQYTDTQYF | TGTGCCAGCAGCTTATCACAATACACAGATACGCAGTATTTT | TRBV7-9 | . | . | 14 | TRBJ2-3
CASSPQVLNTEAFF | TGTGCCAGTTCTCCTCAGGTTTTGAACACTGAAGCTTTCTTT | TRBV2 | . | . | 14 | TRBJ1-1
CASSLSGTLRKEQFF | TGTGCCAGCAGTTTGAGCGGGACCTTACGCAAGGAGCAGTTCTTC | TRBV28 | few | TRBD2 | 15 | TRBJ2-1
CASRSAGGPLSYEQYF | TGTGCCAGCAGGTCCGCTGGGGGACCCCTTTCCTACGAGCAGTACTTC | TRBV27 | . | . | 16 | TRBJ2-7